Listed below are T cell receptor beta chains from one sample, sequenced in a study of CD8+CD57+ T cells in acquired aplastic anemia. One entry per CDR3 protein results from TCRdb running MiXCR on the reads. The data hold around 140,000 distinct CDR3 sequences, with approximately 41% observed a single time. Material for sequencing was sorted CD4+, CD8+, or CD8+CD57+ T cells (not recorded which) from PBMCs. Receptors were obtained from a human donor in good health, serving as a control. The CDR3 runs from the conserved cysteine through the conserved F or W. The D gene is left open where the match is weak. Not all rows give a size; the values are once, few, many and, for expanded clones, a class.

D gene	V gene	J gene	clone size	CDR3 DNA	CDR3 protein
TRBD2	TRBV6-6	TRBJ2-5	many	TGTGCCAGCAAACAACTAGCGGGGCAAGAGACCCAGTACTTC	CASKQLAGQETQYF
-	TRBV10-3	TRBJ2-1	-	TGTGCCATCAGGAGGGACAGTAGCGGGGCTAGAGAGCAGTTCTTC	CAIRRDSSGAREQFF
-	TRBV15	TRBJ1-4	many	TGTGCCACCAGCAGAGATCGTCAGACTAATGAAAAACTGTTTTTT	CATSRDRQTNEKLFF
-	TRBV9	TRBJ1-2	-	TGTGCCAGCAGCCCTCGCGGGCAGGGTTTGTATGGCTACACCTTC	CASSPRGQGLYGYTF
-	TRBV19	TRBJ2-7	-	TGTGCCAGTAGTCCGCGACATTCCACCGACTACGAGCAGTACTTC	CASSPRHSTDYEQYF
-	TRBV12-3/TRBV12-4	TRBJ1-1	many	TGTGCCAGCAGTTTTTCGGCAGGGATCACTGAAGCTTTCTTT	CASSFSAGITEAFF
-	TRBV27	TRBJ2-1	-	TGTGCCAGCAGCTCCTTTTTGAGCTCCTACAATGAGCAGTTCTTC	CASSSFLSSYNEQFF
-	TRBV6-1	TRBJ2-7	many	TGTGCCAGCAGCCTTGACGGACGGTCCTACGAGCAGTACTTC	CASSLDGRSYEQYF
TRBD1	TRBV6-1	TRBJ1-1	few	TGTGCCAGCAGCCCAGGGGGGGGTCGGACTGAAGCTTTCTTT	CASSPGGGRTEAFF
-	TRBV5-4	TRBJ1-1	-	TGTGCCAGCAGCTTGGCCAGAGCCACTCACACTGAAGCTTTCTTT	CASSLARATHTEAFF
-	TRBV7-8	TRBJ1-2	many	TGTGCCAGCAGCTTCCAAGGACTCTATGGCTACACCTTC	CASSFQGLYGYTF
-	TRBV15	TRBJ2-6	medium-sized	TGTGCCACAACCGGCGGGGCTGGGGCCAACGTCCTGACTTTC	CATTGGAGANVLTF
TRBD1	TRBV10-1	TRBJ2-7	-	TGCGCCAGCACCTCAAAGTCGGACAGGGGCTCCTACGAGCAGTACTTC	CASTSKSDRGSYEQYF
-	TRBV7-3	TRBJ2-1	many	TGTGCCAGCAGCTTAACGGACTCCAGCAATGAGCAGTTCTTC	CASSLTDSSNEQFF
TRBD1	TRBV5-1	TRBJ2-2	many	TGCGCCAGCAGCGCGGACAGGGGTTGGACCGGGGAGCTGTTTTTT	CASSADRGWTGELFF
-	TRBV10-3	TRBJ1-6	few	TGTGCCATCAGTGAGTCGGTCACACCCCTCCACTTT	CAISESVTPLHF
-	TRBV5-1	TRBJ1-6	many	TGCGCCAGCAGCCCCGAGTTGGGGGATTCACCCCTCCACTTT	CASSPELGDSPLHF
-	TRBV20-1	TRBJ1-6	-	TGCAGTGCTCCATTGGGGGGCGCGATGTATAATTCACCCCTCCACTTT	CSAPLGGAMYNSPLHF
-	TRBV19	TRBJ1-1	-	TGTGCCAGTACAGGGTGGGGGTTGTCTGAAGCTTTCTTT	CASTGWGLSEAFF
-	TRBV19	TRBJ1-4	-	TGTGCCAGTAAGGGTGGTGAAAAACTGTTTTTT	CASKGGEKLFF
-	TRBV7-2	TRBJ2-7	-	TGTGCCAGCAGCTTAGATACCTACGAGCAGTACTTC	CASSLDTYEQYF
-	TRBV12-3/TRBV12-4	TRBJ1-1	many	TGTGCCAGCAGGAAAGGTTGGCGGACTGAAGCTTTCTTT	CASRKGWRTEAFF
-	TRBV19	TRBJ2-3	many	TGTGCCAGTAGGAAACAGGGCGCTAGGCAGGGAGATACGCAGTATTTT	CASRKQGARQGDTQYF
TRBD1	TRBV2	TRBJ1-2	-	TGTGCCACCAGTGATCGAGACAGGGAGGAGAATGGCTACACCTTC	CATSDRDREENGYTF
-	TRBV29-1	TRBJ2-3	once	TGCAGCGTTGGGGTTAGCTCAGATACGCAGTATTTT	CSVGVSSDTQYF
-	TRBV3-1	TRBJ1-1	-	TGTGCCAGCATCCCCAAACTGGGAGGGGCTTTCTTT	CASIPKLGGAFF
TRBD1	TRBV6-1	TRBJ1-3	many	TGTGCCACTCAGGGGGCGGACGGAAACACCATATATTTT	CATQGADGNTIYF
TRBD1	TRBV20-1	TRBJ2-2	-	TGCAGTGCTAGAGATATGAACAGGGGAACCGGGGAGCTGTTTTTT	CSARDMNRGTGELFF
-	TRBV2	TRBJ2-1	many	TGTGCCAGCAGTCTTATCGGACAGCTAACTTTAAATGAGCAGTTCTTC	CASSLIGQLTLNEQFF
-	TRBV4-2	TRBJ2-3	many	TGTGCCAGCAGCCCAACGTTGTGGGGCCCTAGTACGCAGTATTTT	CASSPTLWGPSTQYF
TRBD1	TRBV6-1	TRBJ1-1	few	TGTGCCAGCAGTACAGGGGACACTGAAGCTTTCTTT	CASSTGDTEAFF
TRBD1	TRBV5-1	TRBJ2-5	-	TGCGCCAGCAGCTTGGGTCCGTATACAGGGGGCGCGCTTGGCTCATCAGAGACCCAGTACTTC	CASSLGPYTGGALGSSETQYF
TRBD1	TRBV11-2	TRBJ1-4	-	TGTGCCAGCAGCTTAGAGGACCGGGGACCTCCGCCGAAACAGGGGGCCAATGAAAAACTGTTTTTT	CASSLEDRGPPPKQGANEKLFF
-	TRBV12-3/TRBV12-4	TRBJ1-2	many	TGTGCCAGCAGTTCGGGACTTCTCTACGGCTATGGCTACACCTTC	CASSSGLLYGYGYTF
-	TRBV2	TRBJ1-6	-	TGTGCCAGCAGTGCCTGGGACGGGGCAGGGTCACCCCTCCACTTT	CASSAWDGAGSPLHF
-	TRBV15	TRBJ1-5	-	TGTGCCACTCAGGAGGGCAATCAGCCCCAGCATTTT	CATQEGNQPQHF
-	TRBV29-1	TRBJ1-2	few	TGCAGCGTTCTCGAGGGCTACACCTTC	CSVLEGYTF
-	TRBV7-8	TRBJ2-7	-	TGTGCCAGCAGCTTATTTGACTCCTACGAGCAGTACTTC	CASSLFDSYEQYF
-	TRBV12-3/TRBV12-4	TRBJ1-2	many	TGTGCCAGCCTGAGGGGATTATATGGCTACACCTTC	CASLRGLYGYTF
-	TRBV2	TRBJ1-1	many	TGTGCCAGCATCCGGGGATGGAACATTGAAGCTTTCTTT	CASIRGWNIEAFF
TRBD2	TRBV12-3/TRBV12-4	TRBJ2-7	many	TGTGCCAGCAGTCTAGGACTAGCGGACTCCTACGAGCAGTACTTC	CASSLGLADSYEQYF
TRBD2	TRBV5-1	TRBJ2-3	-	TGCGCCAGCAGCTCGGGGCCTCTAGCGGGGGGGAGTGATACGCAGTATTTT	CASSSGPLAGGSDTQYF
-	TRBV24-1	TRBJ1-2	-	TGTGCCACCAGTTTGTCTGATAACTATGGCTACACCTTC	CATSLSDNYGYTF
TRBD1	TRBV28	TRBJ2-3	many	TGTGCCAGCAGGACGACAGGGGGCACAGATACGCAGTATTTT	CASRTTGGTDTQYF
TRBD1	TRBV2	TRBJ2-7	-	TGTGCCAGCAGAGCAGCAGGGACAGGGTCCTACGAGCAGTACTTC	CASRAAGTGSYEQYF
TRBD1	TRBV7-2	TRBJ1-2	-	TGTGCCAGCAGCTCCTTGGGGAGGGGGCTGGGCTACACCTTC	CASSSLGRGLGYTF
-	TRBV6-1	TRBJ1-4	-	TGTGCCAGCAGTGAACAAGGCGCGGCGGGAGAAAAACTGTTTTTT	CASSEQGAAGEKLFF
TRBD1	TRBV2	TRBJ1-6	-	TGTGCCAGCAGTGACAACCGACAAGGGGGCGATAATTCACCCCTCCACTTT	CASSDNRQGGDNSPLHF
TRBD1	TRBV6-1	TRBJ1-2	-	TGTGCCAGCGGCAGGGGGCTTGCTGGCTACACCTTC	CASGRGLAGYTF
-	TRBV24-1	TRBJ2-3	-	TGTGCCACCGGACAGACTAGCACAGATACGCAGTATTTT	CATGQTSTDTQYF
TRBD2	TRBV30	TRBJ2-1	many	TGTGCCTGGAGTGCTAGCGGGATCTACAATGAGCAGTTCTTC	CAWSASGIYNEQFF
TRBD2	TRBV12-5	TRBJ2-1	few	TGTGCTAGTGGTTTGGTTGTCAGCGGGGGGGCCGGTAATGAGCAGTTCTTC	CASGLVVSGGAGNEQFF
-	TRBV19	TRBJ1-4	-	TGTGCCAGTAGTTTGGGGGGGCGGGCTAATGAAAAACTGTTTTTT	CASSLGGRANEKLFF
-	TRBV6-5	TRBJ2-6	many	TGTGCCAGCAGTTACGCAGGGTCTTCGGGGGCCAACGTCCTGACTTTC	CASSYAGSSGANVLTF
-	TRBV2	TRBJ2-5	-	TGTGCCAGCAGTGAGGAGGCGGGATGGGAGACCCAGTACTTC	CASSEEAGWETQYF